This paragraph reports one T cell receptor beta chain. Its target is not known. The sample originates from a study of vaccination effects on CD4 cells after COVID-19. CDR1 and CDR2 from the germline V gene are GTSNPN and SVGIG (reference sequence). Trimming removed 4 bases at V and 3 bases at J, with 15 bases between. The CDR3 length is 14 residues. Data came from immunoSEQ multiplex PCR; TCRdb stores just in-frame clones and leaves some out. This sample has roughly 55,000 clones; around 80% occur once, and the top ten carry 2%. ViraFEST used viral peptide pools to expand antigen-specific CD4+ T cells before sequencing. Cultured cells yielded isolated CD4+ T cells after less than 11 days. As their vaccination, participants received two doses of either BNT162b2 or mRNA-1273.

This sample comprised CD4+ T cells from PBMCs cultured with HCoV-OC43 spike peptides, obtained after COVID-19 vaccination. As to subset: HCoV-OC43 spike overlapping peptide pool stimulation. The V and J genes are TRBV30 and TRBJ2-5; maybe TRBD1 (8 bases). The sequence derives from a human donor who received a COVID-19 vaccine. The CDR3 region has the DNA TGTGCCTGGACCTCACAGGGGGGGAAAGAGACCCAGTACTTC. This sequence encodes CAWTSQGGKETQYF.